This TCR beta chain was retrieved from a study of Graves' ophthalmopathy and Graves' hyperthyroidism (dated by TCRdb to the late 2010s). At the level of the whole study: Peripheral blood was collected before any treatment was given, at the time of initial diagnosis. The study used signatures of the TCR beta repertoire to tell Graves' ophthalmopathy apart from Graves' hyperthyroidism and to predict which patients would progress to ophthalmopathy. In total, approximately 130 blood samples were TCR-sequenced: 40 to 45 ophthalmopathy, some 75 hyperthyroidism and roughly 17 hyperthyroidism-to-ophthalmopathy patients. To explore V-J signatures that separate ophthalmopathy from hyperthyroidism, a discovery set of approximately 100 patients was enrolled, consisting of 40 to 45 with ophthalmopathy and approximately 60 with stable hyperthyroidism. The independent validation cohort included 18 to 20 hyperthyroidism patients plus 17 patients who later progressed from hyperthyroidism to ophthalmopathy. In five or six hyperthyroidism patients, the T-cell repertoire of thyroid tissue was compared with the T-cell repertoire of blood. Once sampling was done, hyperthyroidism patients were given methimazole at a starting dose of 30 mg daily, while ophthalmopathy patients were given high-dose intravenous methylprednisolone. Study-wide conclusions, independent of this receptor: Most expanded thyroid clonotypes with frequency above 0.001 were also detected in blood, suggesting blood repertoires may reflect the thyroid immune response. Sample size was not predetermined statistically, and investigators were not blinded to group allocation. In validation, the model predicted ophthalmopathy progression with roughly 68% sensitivity and around 72% specificity; approximately 12 predicted patients were CT-confirmed with GO in a median of about 7.1 months. In cross-validation, the 13-signature model distinguished ophthalmopathy from stable hyperthyroidism with 85% to 90% sensitivity and 81% to 83% specificity, and in the test set the corresponding values were about 80% and 75%.

For repertoire sequencing, TCR beta CDR3 regions were amplified from RNA transcripts. The first round of RT-PCR was done with HTBI primers and the Qiagen OneStep RT-PCR kit, and was followed by a second round of multiplex PCR, then size selection and purification. The libraries underwent paired-end sequencing with 100 bp reads on an Illumina HiSeq2000. The original pipeline was this. SOAPnuke was used to process the reads, throwing out any read that had adapters, had uncalled bases, had a mean Phred below 15, or lacked an exact constant-primer or identifier match. COPE v1.2.5 was used to merge the high-quality paired reads. Unique nucleotide sequences were defined as clonotypes and aligned to IMGT TRB V, D and J references using MiTCR v1.1. Only V-J combinations with frequency above 0.0001 were analysed, covering about 99% of repertoires. For each V-J combination, a TCR clonal expansion and chaos score was defined as the ratio of F50 clonal expansion to chaos observed in the TCRdist matrix. Welch's t-statistics and random forest were used to reduce the features to 13 V-J combinations, which were then used as input to a naive Bayes classifier. Thyroid-blood repertoire similarity was quantified with the Morisita-Horn index. TCRdb reran the public reads through fastp at Q25 and MiXCR, keeping productive beta chains. Here each entry gathers all rows of one CDR3 protein and keeps the most common genes and DNA. The V and J calls and clone size are TCRdb's, not the authors'. Recorded for this sample are approximately 700,000 distinct CDR3 sequences; 35% to 50% of them occurred a single time. The top ten hold approximately 46% of the sample.

As regards this clonotype: This clone's antigen is unknown. No qualities accompany the bases; no much larger clone lies one base away.

For CDR1 and CDR2, the germline V gene lists SGHTA and FQGNSA. The CDR3 sequence holds 14 residues, the cysteine and phenylalanine included. Of the read, only the CDR3 DNA is kept; its 42 bases are in frame from base 1. The junction shows trimming of 5 bases on V and 10 bases on J, plus 17 bases between the germline ends. Patients with ophthalmopathy had moderately to severely active disease, with a Clinical Activity Score of 3 or more, a NOSPECS grade of 4 or more, and a disease duration of less than 3 months. Anyone with other autoimmune diseases, uncontrolled infections, pregnancy or lactation was excluded from the study. Diagnosis relied on clinical symptoms, serum thyroxine, TRAb, thyroid ultrasound and orbital computed tomography. Ficoll-Paque density gradient centrifugation was used to isolate PBMCs from about 10 ml of fresh peripheral blood. Trizol reagent was used to extract the total RNA, and its quality was then checked on an Agilent 2100 Bioanalyzer.

This clonotype was sampled from an adult man with Graves' ophthalmopathy. Sequenced: peripheral blood. This sequence uses TRBV7-2 and TRBJ1-4, and possibly TRBD1, on 5 matching bases. This receptor carries the CDR3 CASSPVMGGGKLFF. The sequenced DNA is TGTGCCAGCAGCCCAGTCATGGGGGGTGGAAAACTGTTTTTT.